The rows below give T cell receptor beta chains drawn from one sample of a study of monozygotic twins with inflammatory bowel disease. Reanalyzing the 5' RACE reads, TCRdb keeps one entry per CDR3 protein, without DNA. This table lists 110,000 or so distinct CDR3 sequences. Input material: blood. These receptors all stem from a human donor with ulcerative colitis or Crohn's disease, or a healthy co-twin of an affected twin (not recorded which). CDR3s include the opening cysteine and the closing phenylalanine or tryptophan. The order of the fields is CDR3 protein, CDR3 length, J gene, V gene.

CDR3aa: CSARGDGYIYEQYF
len: 14
j_gene: TRBJ2-7
v_gene: TRBV20-1

CDR3aa: CASSPPDGGFDTEAFF
len: 16
j_gene: TRBJ1-1
v_gene: TRBV18

CDR3aa: CSAQGTSPLHF
len: 11
j_gene: TRBJ1-6
v_gene: TRBV20-1

CDR3aa: CASSLLGDRGNQPQHF
len: 16
j_gene: TRBJ1-5
v_gene: TRBV5-4

CDR3aa: CSATSGRDYYEQYF
len: 14
j_gene: TRBJ2-7
v_gene: TRBV20-1

CDR3aa: CATSDVPDGRAYNEQFF
len: 17
j_gene: TRBJ2-1
v_gene: TRBV24-1

CDR3aa: CASSLEPFSSGNTIYF
len: 16
j_gene: TRBJ1-3
v_gene: TRBV5-5

CDR3aa: CASSPSLAKNIQYF
len: 14
j_gene: TRBJ2-4
v_gene: TRBV7-2

CDR3aa: CASSQEFGYGYTF
len: 13
j_gene: TRBJ1-2
v_gene: TRBV3-1

CDR3aa: CSAIPSSTGNTEAFF
len: 15
j_gene: TRBJ1-1
v_gene: TRBV20-1

CDR3aa: CASSPWTGGTEAFF
len: 14
j_gene: TRBJ1-1
v_gene: TRBV12-3/TRBV12-4

CDR3aa: CASSINRDSPLHF
len: 13
j_gene: TRBJ1-6
v_gene: TRBV12-3/TRBV12-4

CDR3aa: CASSLGAGQGTHYEQYF
len: 17
j_gene: TRBJ2-7
v_gene: TRBV7-3

CDR3aa: CASSRYGKEKLFF
len: 13
j_gene: TRBJ1-4
v_gene: TRBV12-3/TRBV12-4